Listed here are 21 T cell receptor beta chains from one sample, sequenced in a study of cytomegalovirus exposure and HLA in healthy donors. 13 Jbeta primers and 60 Vbeta primers were used for the PCR. Here immunoSEQ multiplex PCR was the method, and the copy in TCRdb shows in-frame clones only, minus some. Altogether roughly 120,000 clones are present, roughly 80% being singletons, with the ten largest covering around 5%. The sample taken for sequencing was PBMCs. These receptors all stem from a man aged 50 to 59 in good health and CMV-seropositive.

Here the CDR3 reads CASRGQSSYEQYF. The CDR3 bases are TGCGCCAGCAGGGGACAGAGCTCCTACGAGCAGTACTTC. This chain uses TRBV10-2 with TRBJ2-7; 7 positions agree with TRBD1. CDR1 WSHSY and CDR2 SAAADI come from the germline V gene. The V segment lost 6 bases and the J segment 0 bases; nucleotides outside the gene matches: 2. The CDR3 is 13 amino acids.

The gene calls are TRBV9 and TRBJ2-5, with a weak D call TRBD2 (5 bases). The J call is doubtful: the DNA matches TRBJ2-7 better. This CDR3 comprises 13 residues. Germline lookup yields CDR1 SGDLS and CDR2 YYNGEE. The CDR3 loop reads CASSPSLEYEQYF. The CDR3 bases are TGTGCCAGCAGCCCTAGCCTCGAGTACGAGCAGTACTTC.

V is TRBV6-6 and J is TRBJ1-5, with TRBD1 identical over 9 bases. The CDR3 covers 16 residues. Germline CDR1 reads MNHNY; CDR2 reads SVGAGI (reference sequence). V dropped 0 bases and J dropped 5; count of bases not matched to a gene: 5. The CDR3 is CASSYSTGQGYQPQHF. The CDR3 DNA follows: TGTGCCAGCAGTTACTCAACGGGACAGGGATATCAGCCCCAGCATTTT.

This clone was seen only once. The chain carries TRBV6-5 and TRBJ1-1; 9 bases align to TRBD1. Germline assignment: CDR1 MNHEY and CDR2 SVGAGI. This CDR3 is built from 14 residues. V dropped 4 bases and J dropped 3; count of bases not matched to a gene: 3. CDR3 protein: CASSFDRGYTEAFF. Here the CDR3 DNA reads TGTGCCAGCAGTTTCGACAGGGGGTACACTGAAGCTTTCTTT.

The gene calls are TRBV11-2 and TRBJ2-6; tentative D call: TRBD2 (5 bases). Germline lookup yields CDR1 SGHAT and CDR2 FQNNGV. V lost 1 base to trimming and J lost 4 bases, with 8 bases between them. The length of the CDR3 is 15 residues. CDR3 bases: TGTGCCAGCAGCTTAGGCCGAGGGGGGGCCAACGTCCTGACTTTC. This codes for CASSLGRGGANVLTF.

This clone came up once. The genes are TRBV5-1 and TRBJ1-2, with D hard to call. The V end was cut by 0 bases, the J end by 4 bases, with 10 bases between. CDR3 length equals 14 residues. In germline, CDR1 is SGHRS, CDR2 YFSETQ. The CDR3 region has the DNA TGCGCCAGCAGCTTGGAACAGCCTCGCTATGGCTACACCTTC. This encodes CASSLEQPRYGYTF.

The chain has TRBV5-1 and TRBJ2-5, with D maybe TRBD2 (6 bases). The CDR3 is 16 residues long. V lost 0 bases to trimming and J lost 4 bases, with 16 bases between them. Germline lookup yields CDR1 SGHRS and CDR2 YFSETQ. This chain's CDR3 is CASSLALEGRTETQYF. The CDR3 DNA is TGCGCCAGCAGCTTGGCCCTGGAGGGGAGGACAGAGACCCAGTACTTC.

The rearrangement links TRBV11-2 to TRBJ2-2; D not resolved. In germline, CDR1 is SGHAT, CDR2 FQNNGV. The CDR3 totals 16 residues. Trimming cost V 1 base and J 0 bases, with 9 bases left between them. DNA of the CDR3: TGTGCCAGCAGCTTAGTGGTAACTGCGAACACCGGGGAGCTGTTTTTT. Translated: CASSLVVTANTGELFF.

Turning to this clone: The sample holds other DNA sequences that translate to the same CDR3. This chain uses TRBV11-2 with TRBJ2-1; D is ambiguous. The length of the CDR3 is 12 residues. Trimming left V 5 bases short and J 6 bases short, with 8 bases between. Germline CDR1 SGHAT, CDR2 FQNNGV. The CDR3 region is CASSPSGNEQFF. As DNA, the CDR3 is TGTGCCAGCAGCCCCTCAGGCAATGAGCAGTTCTTC.

V and J are TRBV19 and TRBJ2-1, with D perhaps matching TRBD1 (6 bases). CDR3 length equals 13 residues. V shed 5 bases and J shed 10 bases, with 15 bases lying between them. The V gene's germline CDR1 is LNHDA and CDR2 SQIVND (reference sequence). The CDR3 DNA sequence: TGTGCCAGTAGTCCGACAGGCCTCGGGGAGCAGTTCTTC. Its translation is CASSPTGLGEQFF.

The rearrangement uses TRBV6-1 and TRBJ1-5, with D possibly being TRBD1 (5 bases). Germline-derived CDR1 and CDR2 are MNHNS and SASEGT. This CDR3 region has 15 residues. V gave up 6 bases and J gave up 0 bases, with 12 bases separating them. The CDR3 coding sequence is TGTGCCAGCAGGCTGACAGAATATAGCAATCAGCCCCAGCATTTT. Its protein product is CASRLTEYSNQPQHF.

The rearrangement links TRBV5-1 to TRBJ2-3, with 10 bases identical to TRBD2. CDR1 is SGHRS, CDR2 YFSETQ, per germline. The ends lost 3 bases at V and 4 bases at J; junction bases unmatched: 5. The CDR3 extends over 15 amino acids. CDR3 loop: CASSSPSGSPDTQYF. Written as DNA, the CDR3 is TGCGCCAGCAGCTCACCTAGCGGGAGCCCAGATACGCAGTATTTT. The complete variable domain, with remaining parts taken from reference TRBV5-1 and TRBJ2-3, reads KAGVTQTPRYLIKTRGQQVTLSCSPISGHRSVSWYQQTPGQGLQFLFEYFSETQRNKGNFPGRFSGRQFSNSRSEMNVSTLELGDSALYLCASSSPSGSPDTQYFGPGTRLTVL.

This clone has at least ten counts. The chain uses TRBV7-2 and TRBJ1-1; D gene unclear. Germline CDR1 is SGHTA and CDR2 is FQGNSA. This CDR3 has 14 amino acids. V was clipped by 2 bases and J by 6 bases, with 13 bases between them. CDR3 DNA: TGTGCCAGCAGCTTATATCCTTTTCTTTCTGAAGCTTTCTTT. Its translation is CASSLYPFLSEAFF. Based on the CDR3 plus reference TRBV7-2 and TRBJ1-1, the full variable domain is GAGVSQSPSNKVTEKGKDVELRCDPISGHTALYWYRQSLGQGLEFLIYFQGNSAPDKSGLPSDRFSAERTGGSVSTLTIQRTQQEDSAVYLCASSLYPFLSEAFFGQGTRLTVV.

V and J are TRBV5-8 and TRBJ2-6; 8 bases line up with TRBD1. This CDR3 comprises 18 residues. The V gene end was trimmed by 4 bases and the J gene end by 2 bases; junction bases not matched to a gene: 11. Germline V gene data show CDR1 as SGHTS and CDR2 as YDEGEE. In DNA, the CDR3 is TGTGCCAGCAGCCCCCGGGACAGGAAGGAGGCTGGGGCCAACGTCCTGACTTTC. This sequence encodes CASSPRDRKEAGANVLTF.

J is TRBJ1-1 and V is TRBV4-2; 8 positions match TRBD1. J was trimmed by 4 bases and V by 3 bases; bases with no gene match: 13. Germline V lookup: CDR1 LGHNA, CDR2 YNFKEQ. CDR3 length: 17 amino acids. The CDR3 DNA sequence: TGTGCCAGCAGCCACGATACCCAGGGGGCGGCAGGCACTGAAGCTTTCTTT. This sequence encodes CASSHDTQGAAGTEAFF.

The CDR3 DNA sequence: TGCGCCAGCAGCCAAGTCTGGACAGGGGGAGGAAACACCATATATTTT. Amino acids: CASSQVWTGGGNTIYF. This rearrangement joins TRBV4-1 to TRBJ1-3, with TRBD1 matching over 10 bases. The germline V gene encodes CDR1 MGHRA and CDR2 YSYEKL. This CDR3 region has 16 residues. Trimming at V came to 1 base and at J to 4 bases, leaving 4 bases not matched to a gene.

This chain joins TRBV7-2 and TRBJ2-7, with a possible D match to TRBD1 (5 bases). CDR3 size: 16 residues. Trimming stripped 5 bases from V and 0 bases from J, with 17 bases between. The germline V gene encodes CDR1 SGHTA and CDR2 FQGNSA. The CDR3 reads CASSPASGASSYEQYF. The CDR3 DNA reads TGTGCCAGCAGCCCAGCAAGTGGGGCGAGCTCCTACGAGCAGTACTTC.

This chain joins TRBV10-1 and TRBJ1-1; 8 bases are a match to TRBD1. The CDR3 has 14 residues. Germline assignment: CDR1 WNHNN and CDR2 SYGVQD (reference sequence). Losses at the gene ends were 4 bases for V and 4 bases for J; bases not matched to a gene: 5. The CDR3 is CASSGSGGVTEAFF. The CDR3 nucleotides read TGCGCCAGCAGTGGGTCAGGGGGCGTCACTGAAGCTTTCTTT.

The chain combines TRBV7-9 with TRBJ2-2, with 7 bases fitting TRBD2. The germline CDR1 and CDR2 sequences are SEHNR and FQNEAQ (reference sequence). The V and J ends lost 10 bases and 4 bases, in that order; junction bases with no gene match: 6. There are 13 residues in the CDR3. CDR3: CATQRGATGELFF. CDR3 nucleotides: TGTGCCACTCAGCGGGGCGCCACCGGGGAGCTGTTTTTT.

V gene TRBV7-2 combines with J gene TRBJ2-3; 11 bases map to TRBD2. CDR1 and CDR2 from the germline V gene are SGHTA and FQGNSA. Unmatched junction bases numbered 11, after V lost 4 bases and J lost 5 bases. CDR3 size: 17 residues. Written as DNA, the CDR3 is TGTGCCAGCAGCTCCCGGGGTAGCGGGAGGGGAGGAGATACGCAGTATTTT. Protein: CASSSRGSGRGGDTQYF.

V gene TRBV28 combines with J gene TRBJ1-2, with 11 bases aligning to TRBD1. Per the germline V gene, CDR1 is MDHEN and CDR2 is SYDVKM. The CDR3 extends over 14 amino acids. V dropped 6 bases and J dropped 4; count of bases not matched to a gene: 4. CDR3 DNA sequence: TGTGCCAGCAGCCCCGGGACAGGGGGCTATGGCTACACCTTC. This gives the protein CASSPGTGGYGYTF.